This T cell receptor beta chain was sequenced in a study of beta chain features in type 1 diabetes (dated by TCRdb to 2016 to 2019). Context from the whole study: Patients and healthy donors did not differ in mean age, gender distribution, total cell number or subset yield. The study compared the TCRB repertoires of sorted circulating CD4+ T cell subsets in recently diagnosed type 1 diabetes patients with those in matched healthy donors. Whereas all 30 or so donors provided naive and central memory subsets, regulatory and stem cell-like memory subsets were isolated from just 8 patients and about 8 healthy donors. Across all samples, approximately 100 million sorted cells were examined, and cell number per subset correlated strongly with RNA yield. Overall study results and their limits: Because cDNA rather than genomic DNA was sequenced, highly expressing activated cells could have been over-represented, although no difference in activation and CD3 levels was found between groups. PCR may preferentially amplify shorter templates, but because patient and control samples were amplified and corrected together, any resulting skew would affect both groups equally. Only small numbers of individuals were included in the HLA sub-analyses, which left unresolved whether HLA type had any influence on TCRB rearrangement. Naive, central memory and regulatory TCRB repertoires appeared to be more alike among patients than among healthy donors. At VDJ recombination sites, patients with type 1 diabetes made fewer insertions and deleted more nucleotides, a pattern implying thymic rearrangement abnormalities. In all four CD4+ subsets, TCRB CDR3 length was moderately but significantly shorter in type 1 diabetes patients.

Each donor gave one peripheral blood draw, about 100 mL on average, collected into heparinised tubes. A BD FACSAria II and a panel including CD45RO, CCR7, CD25, CD127, CD95 and CD27 were used to sort naive, central memory, regulatory and stem cell-like memory CD4+ T cells. Purity was above 98% for every sorted population. Right away, PBMCs were isolated by Lymphoprep density gradient centrifugation and were stained directly, with no culture step. So that batch effects would be minimized, each experiment stained and sorted samples in pairs, pairing one healthy donor with one patient. This clone turned up a few times. Its antigen has not been determined. Base qualities are not provided; no much larger clone lies one nucleotide away. V lost 6 bases and J lost 0 bases; the stretch between them is 17 bases long. Taken from cysteine to phenylalanine, the CDR3 has 17 residues. The retained sequence is limited to the CDR3, 51 bases, with the frame set at the first base. Taken from the germline V gene, the CDR1 and CDR2 loops are MGHRA and YSYEKL.

The entire amount of isolated RNA was reverse transcribed using the High Capacity cDNA Reverse Transcription Kit, so the sequenced TCRB transcripts were expressed ones. Naive, central memory and regulatory T cell samples underwent deep immunoSEQ sequencing, averaging about 3.57 million total reads per sample. Sorted cells were lysed in RLT buffer and RNA was extracted with DNase-treated RNeasy Micro or Mini kits, depending on cell number. To prevent cross-contamination, every cell subset was processed on its own, while patient and healthy donor samples were processed together. The immunoSEQ multiplex PCR was used to amplify TCRB sequences from cDNA, yielding 87-bp fragments that span the CDR3 region. Sequencing of the amplicons was done on the Illumina HiSeq platform. The authors processed their data as follows. Synthetic template baselines were used to correct PCR bias computationally, reads within Hamming distance 2 were collapsed, and singletons that could not be merged were discarded. Reads were aligned against IMGT so that V, D and J genes, CDR3 length and insertions or deletions at six rearrangement sites could be assigned. Within each subset, clonotype counts were normalized to sorted cell number, and only after that were true diversity and Gini coefficients computed with the tcR R package. The overlap coefficient, calculated on TCRB nucleotide sequences, was used to quantify repertoire sharing. Sourced from immuneACCESS, this table was stored by TCRdb with only in-frame sequences that have V and J called. A share of the clones is absent; for the studies checked, an unresolved V gene accounts for under half, and the remainder has no known explanation. From that table come the V and J calls and clone size; the DNA was used to work out D and trimming. This sample holds 150,000 or so clones; under 60% were observed only once. The ten largest account for 0.42% of the sample.

The sequenced sample was Tregs from blood. Interpreted using the paper, the cell subset or site label stands for: regulatory CD4+ T cells. This chain is built from TRBV4-1 and TRBJ2-2; TRBD1 could be the D gene, as 5 bases match. This clonotype was sampled from a man in his late teens or twenties in good health. The CDR3 corresponds to CASRWGPKAANTGELFF. The DNA is as follows: TGCGCCAGCAGGTGGGGCCCCAAGGCCGCGAACACCGGGGAGCTGTTTTTT.